This T cell receptor (beta chain) was recovered during a study of OX40 agonist ivuxolimab in advanced cancers. Using immunoSEQ multiplex PCR, the repertoire was profiled, and TCRdb retains in-frame clones only, with some absent. The data contain some 100,000 clones, about nine tenths of them seen just once; the ten biggest clones take up around 0.8%. This clone was observed a few times. Per germline, CDR1 MDHEN and CDR2 SYDVKM. The CDR3 spans 13 residues. V was clipped by 9 bases and J by 6 bases, with 14 bases between them. The specimen comprised CD4+ or CD8+ T cells sorted from blood, sampled in a trial of the OX40 agonist ivuxolimab. The chain employs TRBV28 and TRBJ1-4; D is perhaps TRBD1 (6 bases). This clonotype originated in an adult with an advanced solid tumor such as melanoma, head and neck, liver or kidney cancer. CDR3 coding DNA: TGTGCCAGTGGGGCAGGGGTGGATGAAAAACTGTTTTTT. Protein sequence: CASGAGVDEKLFF.